These T cell receptor beta chains were read from a single sample in a study of vaccination and CD4 T cells after COVID-19. TCRdb re-derived calls from the PCR reads in MiXCR, one entry per CDR3 protein. Of roughly 13,000 distinct CDR3 sequences in the sample, about 64% were seen once. These receptors are not linked to any known antigen. The specimen was CD4+ T cells from blood, cultured in vitro. The receptors were sampled from a human donor who had recovered from COVID-19. The CDR3 runs from the conserved cysteine through the conserved F or W. A D gene is named only where the DNA matches it firmly. The size of a clone is reported for some rows only, either as once, few or many, or as a class for expanded clones.

clone_size,j_call,v_call,d_call,cdr3_nt,cdr3_aa
few,TRBJ1-1,TRBV11-2,-,TGTGCCAGCAGCTTAGCGGCAGGGTCCACTGAAGCTTTCTTT,CASSLAAGSTEAFF
few,TRBJ2-2,TRBV2,-,TGTGCCAGCAGTGAAGGGACCGGGGAGCTGTTTTTT,CASSEGTGELFF
-,TRBJ1-1,TRBV24-1,-,TGTGCCACCAGTGATGGACTGCCGGGCACTGAAGCTTTCTTT,CATSDGLPGTEAFF
few,TRBJ1-5,TRBV7-2,-,TGTGCCAGCAGCGGAAATAATCAGCCCCAGCATTTT,CASSGNNQPQHF
once,TRBJ2-5,TRBV20-1,-,TGCAGTGCTAGTGGTCTTCTTGAAGAGACCCAGTACTTC,CSASGLLEETQYF
-,TRBJ1-2,TRBV12-3/TRBV12-4,-,TGTGCCAGCAGTTTTTACCCATATGGCTACACCTTC,CASSFYPYGYTF
-,TRBJ2-1,TRBV24-1,TRBD2,TGTGCCACCAGTGACAACCAACTAGCGGGAACCCACAATGAGCAGTTCTTC,CATSDNQLAGTHNEQFF
-,TRBJ2-7,TRBV1,-,TGCACCAGCAGTCCACCGCGGGGTTGGAGCACGGTCCCCTACGAGCAGTACTTC,CTSSPPRGWSTVPYEQYF
-,TRBJ1-5,TRBV6-2/TRBV6-3,-,TGTGCCAGCAGTTACGATAGCAATCAGCCCCAGCATTTT,CASSYDSNQPQHF
few,TRBJ2-5,TRBV5-1,TRBD1,TGCGCCAGCAGCTTCGGACAGGGTCAAGAGACTCAGTACTTC,CASSFGQGQETQYF
once,TRBJ2-1,TRBV19,TRBD2,TGTGCCAGCACTAGCGGGAGAGGCTCCTACAATGAGCAGTTCTTC,CASTSGRGSYNEQFF
few,TRBJ1-6,TRBV20-1,-,TGCAGTGCTAGAGATGGACAGTGGGATAATTCACCCCTCCACTTT,CSARDGQWDNSPLHF
few,TRBJ2-3,TRBV2,TRBD2,TGTGCCAGCAGGCGGTGGACTAGCGGGGCCGGTACAGATACGCAGTATTTT,CASRRWTSGAGTDTQYF
-,TRBJ1-1,TRBV19,-,TGTGCCAGTAGCCCTACGGAGCTCTGGAACACTGAAGCTTTCTTT,CASSPTELWNTEAFF
-,TRBJ1-1,TRBV27,TRBD1,TGTGCCAGCAGTGGGACAGGGGTATGGGGCCTCATGAACACTGAAGCTTTCTTT,CASSGTGVWGLMNTEAFF
-,TRBJ1-6,TRBV6-1,-,TGTGCCAGCAGATTAGAAACAGGAAACGGAGGTTCACCCCTCCACTTT,CASRLETGNGGSPLHF
few,TRBJ1-2,TRBV20-1,TRBD1,TGCAGTGCGCCCGGGACAGGGTTTTCTGGCTACACCTTC,CSAPGTGFSGYTF
-,TRBJ1-2,TRBV6-1,TRBD1,TGTGCCAGCAGACAGGGACAGGGCTATGGCTACACCTTC,CASRQGQGYGYTF
once,TRBJ2-7,TRBV12-3/TRBV12-4,-,TGTGCCAGCAGCACACAGGTTTCCTACGAGCAGTACTTC,CASSTQVSYEQYF
-,TRBJ1-2,TRBV7-8,TRBD1,TGTGCCAGCAGCATCCGACAGGGCCCAAACTATGGCTACACCTTC,CASSIRQGPNYGYTF
-,TRBJ2-1,TRBV6-2/TRBV6-3,-,TGTGCCAGCAGTTACAATGGTTTAGGGTCCTACAATGAGCAGTTCTTC,CASSYNGLGSYNEQFF
once,TRBJ2-7,TRBV6-1,-,TGTGCCAGCAGGGACCAGGCCAACTCCTACGAGCAGTACTTC,CASRDQANSYEQYF
-,TRBJ2-7,TRBV20-1,-,TGCAGTGCTAGTACGTTTCGAGGGAGCCGGCACGAGCAGTACTTC,CSASTFRGSRHEQYF
-,TRBJ2-3,TRBV9,-,TGTGCCAGCAGCGTAGATTCCAGCACAGATACGCAGTATTTT,CASSVDSSTDTQYF
few,TRBJ1-5,TRBV27,TRBD1,TGTGCCAGCAGTTTCCTGGGACAGGATCAGCCCCAGCATTTT,CASSFLGQDQPQHF
-,TRBJ1-1,TRBV6-1,-,TGTGCCAGCAGGAGCTTCATGAACACTGAAGCTTTCTTT,CASRSFMNTEAFF